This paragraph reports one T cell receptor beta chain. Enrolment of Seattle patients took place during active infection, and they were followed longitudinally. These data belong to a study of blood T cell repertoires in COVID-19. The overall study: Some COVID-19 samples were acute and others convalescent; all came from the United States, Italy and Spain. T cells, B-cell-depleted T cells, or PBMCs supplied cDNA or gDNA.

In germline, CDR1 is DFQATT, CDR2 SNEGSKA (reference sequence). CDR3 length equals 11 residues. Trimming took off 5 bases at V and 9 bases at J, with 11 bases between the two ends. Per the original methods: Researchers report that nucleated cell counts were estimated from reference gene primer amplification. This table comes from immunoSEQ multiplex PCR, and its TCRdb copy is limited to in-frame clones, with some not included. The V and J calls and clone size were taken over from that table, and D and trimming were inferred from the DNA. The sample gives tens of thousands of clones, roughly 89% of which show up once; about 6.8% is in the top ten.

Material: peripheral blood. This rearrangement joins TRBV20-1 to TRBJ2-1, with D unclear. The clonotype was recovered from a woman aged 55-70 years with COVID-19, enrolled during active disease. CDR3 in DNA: TGCAGTGCTGGTATAGCATTTGAGCAGTTCTTC. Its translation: CSAGIAFEQFF.